This TCR beta chain appears in the sequencing data of a study of T-cell memory formation after mild COVID-19. TCRdb fed the 5' RACE reads into MiXCR, producing one record per CDR3 protein. The sample has over 300,000 distinct CDR3 sequences; about 20% are singletons. Study-level findings and limits: Contracting clones localized mainly to CM and EM when CD4+ and mainly to EMRA when CD8+. The authors did not confirm SARS-CoV-2 specificity of second-wave clones peaking day 37.

This CDR3 is built from 16 residues. V shed 4 bases and J shed 3 bases, with 18 bases lying between them. CDR1 and CDR2 from the germline V gene are SGHRS and YFSETQ. As to this clonotype: The antigen is undetermined.

This rearrangement joins TRBV5-1 to TRBJ2-3; D possibly matches TRBD1 or TRBD2 (5 bases each). The source is a man aged 18 to 29 who had mild COVID-19 (a few samples of this study predate the infection). Cell type and time point are not known. Sequencing used PBMCs or a T cell subset sorted from them (not recorded which). The chain's CDR3 is CASSLPGTSGTDTQYF. CDR3 sequence (DNA): TGCGCCAGCAGCCTCCCTGGGACCTCGGGAACAGATACGCAGTATTTT.